This passage covers 20 T cell receptor beta chains from one sample sequenced in a study of blood T cell repertoires in COVID-19. TCRdb keeps only in-frame clones here, not all; method: immunoSEQ multiplex PCR. This table has approximately 240,000 clones, 70% to 90% appearing once. Sequencing input: peripheral blood. The receptors here all came from a woman aged 18-29 years who had recovered from COVID-19.

The DNA for the CDR3 is TGTGCCAGCAGCTCTCAAGGGGTAATAGGTGGCTACACCTTC. The encoded protein is CASSSQGVIGGYTF. V is TRBV27 and J is TRBJ1-2, with D possibly matching TRBD1 (5 bases). The V and J ends lost 6 bases and 7 bases respectively, with 18 bases between them. The CDR3 has 14 residues. Germline loops: CDR1 MNHEY, CDR2 SMNVEV (reference sequence).

The chain recombines TRBV30 with TRBJ1-6; D gene uncertain. Germline CDR1 reads GTSNPN; CDR2 reads SVGIG (reference sequence). The CDR3 is 13 amino acids. V was shortened by 0 bases and J by 4 bases, with 4 bases between the two germline ends. The chain's CDR3 is CAWSVLYNSPLHF. In DNA form, the CDR3 reads TGTGCCTGGAGTGTGCTATATAATTCACCCCTCCACTTT. Supplemented by reference TRBV30 and TRBJ1-6, the full variable domain reads SQTIHQWPATLVQPVGSPLSLECTVEGTSNPNLYWYRQAAGRGLQLLFYSVGIGQISSEVPQNLSASRPQDRQFILSSKKLLLSDSGFYLCAWSVLYNSPLHFGNGTRLTVT.

The chain uses TRBV4-1 and TRBJ2-7, with 7 bases fitting TRBD1. J lost 5 bases, V lost 5 bases, and 9 bases had no gene match. The CDR3 has 14 residues. Germline V CDR1 and CDR2: MGHRA, YSYEKL. The CDR3: CASSKSIRGNEQYF. The DNA for the CDR3 is TGCGCCAGCAGCAAATCGATCAGGGGGAACGAGCAGTACTTC.

The V and J genes are TRBV27 and TRBJ2-1, with D perhaps TRBD2 (6 bases). This CDR3 has 14 amino acids. Trimming removed 2 bases at V and 4 bases at J, with 9 bases between. Per germline, CDR1 MNHEY and CDR2 SMNVEV (reference sequence). CDR3 coding DNA: TGTGCCAGCAGTTTACAGGGAGGTTACAATGAGCAGTTCTTC. It codes for CASSLQGGYNEQFF.

This clone was observed a handful of times. The rearrangement joins TRBV18 to TRBJ2-1; 10 positions agree with TRBD2. Germline-derived CDR1 and CDR2 are KGHSH and LQKENI. The CDR3 has 16 residues. V lost 1 base to trimming and J lost 8 bases; unmatched junction nucleotides: 8. CDR3 DNA: TGTGCCAGCTCACCACTTCTCCTAGCGGGAGAAGATGAGCAGTTCTTC. Residues: CASSPLLLAGEDEQFF.

This clone was counted between two and nine times. The chain has TRBV25-1 and TRBJ1-4; D is unresolved. Germline-derived CDR1 and CDR2 are MGHDK and SYGVNS. The CDR3 is 16 residues long. Trimming left V 0 bases short and J 7 bases short, with 15 bases between. CDR3 region: CASSEYGGLTAEKLFF. CDR3 bases: TGTGCCAGCAGTGAATATGGTGGACTTACGGCTGAAAAACTGTTTTTT.

This sequence joins TRBV5-4 and TRBJ2-7; 7 nucleotides match TRBD2. V lost 3 bases, J lost 5 bases, and 2 bases stayed unmatched. The CDR3 is 12 residues long. Per the germline V gene, CDR1 is SGHNT and CDR2 is YYREEE (reference sequence). In nucleotides, the CDR3 is TGTGCCAGCAGCTGGGACTATAACGAGCAGTACTTC. Translating gives CASSWDYNEQYF.

The sample holds one count of this clone. The chain links TRBV18 to TRBJ1-1; possibly TRBD1 for D (6 bases). Germline assignment: CDR1 KGHSH and CDR2 LQKENI. This CDR3 spans 14 amino acids. V dropped 3 bases and J dropped 4 bases, with 12 bases sitting between them. The CDR3 region is CASSPTTGPTEAFF. DNA of the CDR3: TGTGCCAGCTCACCTACGACAGGTCCCACTGAAGCTTTCTTT. The whole variable domain, remainder taken from reference TRBV18 and TRBJ1-1, is NAGVMQNPRHLVRRRGQEARLRCSPMKGHSHVYWYRQLPEEGLKFMVYLQKENIIDESGMPKERFSAEFPKEGPSILRIQQVVRGDSAAYFCASSPTTGPTEAFFGQGTRLTVV.

This sequence joins TRBV11-2 and TRBJ2-1; D is ambiguous. V lost 3 bases, J lost 5 bases, and 8 bases lay in between. CDR1 SGHAT and CDR2 FQNNGV come from the germline V gene. The CDR3 consists of 13 residues. The CDR3 nucleotides read TGTGCCAGCAGCTTGAGTACTAACAATGAGCAGTTCTTC. The encoded protein is CASSLSTNNEQFF.

This sequence joins TRBV10-2 and TRBJ2-1, with D perhaps TRBD2 (6 bases). This CDR3 spans 17 amino acids. Trimming stripped 3 bases from V and 3 bases from J, with 18 bases between. Germline assignment: CDR1 WSHSY and CDR2 SAAADI. DNA for the CDR3: TGCGCCAGCAGTGAAAGCCGGATCTTGCGGGACTACAATGAGCAGTTCTTC. This translates into CASSESRILRDYNEQFF.

This chain links TRBV5-6 with TRBJ2-2; D is ambiguous. With 2 bases removed from V and 7 bases from J, the gap between germline ends came to 9 bases. Per germline, CDR1 SGHDT and CDR2 YYEEEE. The CDR3 is made up of 13 amino acids. The chain's CDR3 is CASSFPNVGELFF. The CDR3 region has the DNA TGTGCCAGCAGCTTCCCAAATGTCGGGGAGCTGTTTTTT.

This clone was recorded once. The rearrangement links TRBV30 to TRBJ1-1, with D unresolved. Germline V gene data show CDR1 as GTSNPN and CDR2 as SVGIG (reference sequence). V was pared by 7 bases and J by 7 bases, with 10 bases between. CDR3 length: 10 amino acids. CDR3 in DNA: TGTGCCTTTTCTGAGGTTGAAGCTTTCTTT. The encoded protein is CAFSEVEAFF.

J is TRBJ2-2 and V is TRBV29-1; no clear D gene. The V and J ends lost 4 bases and 1 base respectively, with 10 bases between them. Germline V CDR1 and CDR2: SQVTM, ANQGSEA. CDR3 size: 14 residues. This chain's CDR3 is CSVGLGMNTGELFF. As DNA, the CDR3 is TGCAGCGTTGGCCTAGGAATGAACACCGGGGAGCTGTTTTTT.

The chain carries TRBV19 and TRBJ2-6; the D is unclear. The CDR3 is 16 residues long. V was clipped by 0 bases and J by 4 bases, with 10 bases between them. Germline CDR1 LNHDA, CDR2 SQIVND (reference sequence). CDR3 sequence: CASSIDRSKGANVLTF. The CDR3 DNA follows: TGTGCCAGTAGTATAGACAGGTCTAAGGGGGCCAACGTCCTGACTTTC.

The chain joins TRBV27 to TRBJ1-2, with 9 bases lining up with TRBD1. Germline V gene lookup returns CDR1 MNHEY and CDR2 SMNVEV (reference sequence). The CDR3 sequence is 14 residues long. The ends lost 2 bases at V and 4 bases at J; junction bases unmatched: 2. The CDR3 coding sequence is TGTGCCAGCAGTTTACAGGACAGGGGCTATGGCTACACCTTC. Translation gives CASSLQDRGYGYTF.

Many counts were recorded for this clone. The rearrangement uses TRBV19 and TRBJ1-2; maybe TRBD1 (5 bases). Germline assignment: CDR1 LNHDA and CDR2 SQIVND (reference sequence). Between the trimmed V and J ends, which lost 4 bases and 2 bases, there was a span of 8 bases. The CDR3 is made up of 13 amino acids. Here the CDR3 reads CASSKWTNYGYTF. The CDR3 DNA reads TGTGCCAGTAGTAAGTGGACAAACTATGGCTACACCTTC.

The chain employs TRBV5-4 and TRBJ2-3; 12 bases align to TRBD2. Germline CDR1 reads SGHNT; CDR2 reads YYREEE (reference sequence). The CDR3 is 17 amino acids. The V segment lost 2 bases and the J segment 7 bases; nucleotides outside the gene matches: 11. DNA of the CDR3: TGTGCCAGCAGCTTAGGACTAGCGGGACGGGTAGGGAATACGCAGTATTTT. This codes for CASSLGLAGRVGNTQYF.

The chain is built from TRBV18 and TRBJ2-2, with D possibly matching TRBD1 (5 bases). Germline CDR1 is KGHSH and CDR2 is LQKENI. V was clipped by 6 bases and J by 4 bases, with 15 bases between them. This CDR3 has 15 amino acids. The CDR3, as DNA: TGTGCCAGCTCTCTTGACAGTGAGGCCACCGGGGAGCTGTTTTTT. It specifies CASSLDSEATGELFF.

The genes are TRBV6-5 and TRBJ2-7, with a tentative D call TRBD1 (6 bases). The CDR3 spans 14 residues. Germline V gene data show CDR1 as MNHEY and CDR2 as SVGAGI. Between the trimmed V and J ends, which lost 6 bases and 4 bases, there was a span of 16 bases. The CDR3 DNA sequence: TGTGCCAGCAGAAGACAGGTTCTTAGATACGAGCAGTACTTC. Translated, it gives CASRRQVLRYEQYF.

V is TRBV29-1 and J is TRBJ1-1, with a possible D match to TRBD1 (5 bases). Germline values: CDR1 SQVTM, CDR2 ANQGSEA. The CDR3 extends over 15 amino acids. V was cut by 0 bases and J by 8 bases, with 19 bases left in between. CDR3 sequence reads: CSVEEQTRLWGEAFF. CDR3 sequence (DNA): TGCAGCGTTGAAGAACAAACGCGGCTTTGGGGCGAAGCTTTCTTT.